One sample yielded the 14 T cell receptor beta chains listed below, sequenced in a study of T cells in Graves' hyperthyroidism and ophthalmopathy. RNA transcripts were the template for amplifying TCR beta CDR3 regions. During a first-round RT-PCR of the TCR CDR3, the HTBI primer set was used. Via MiXCR, TCRdb re-called the multiplex PCR reads, giving one row per CDR3 protein. The sample yields about 560,000 distinct CDR3 sequences, over 15% seen once. The material sequenced was blood. The receptors originated from a woman between 18 and 29 years old with Graves' hyperthyroidism.

This clonotype was seen only a few times. The chain employs TRBV6-1 and TRBJ2-5; D may correspond to TRBD1 or TRBD2 (5 bases each). Germline assignment: CDR1 MNHNS and CDR2 SASEGT. Trimming stripped 4 bases from V and 0 bases from J, with 12 bases between. This CDR3 has 15 amino acids. CDR3 loop: CASSVGPKYQETQYF. The CDR3 nucleotides read TGTGCCAGCAGTGTGGGACCCAAGTACCAAGAGACCCAGTACTTC.

As concerns this clonotype: Being one base from a much bigger clone, this may be a read error. The chain employs TRBV7-2 and TRBJ2-1, with D maybe TRBD1 (5 bases). The CDR3 sequence is 13 residues long. Germline V CDR1 and CDR2: SGHTA, FQGNSA. CDR3 loop: CASSSYRYNKQFF. The CDR3 bases are TGTGCCAGCAGCTCCTACAGGTACAATAAGCAGTTCTTC.

The rearrangement links TRBV5-1 to TRBJ1-2; 7 bases line up with TRBD1. CDR1 SGHRS and CDR2 YFSETQ come from the germline V gene. V gave up 4 bases and J gave up 9 bases; unmatched junction bases: 12. The CDR3 extends over 14 amino acids. CDR3 in amino acids: CASSPGEGARSYTF. Written as DNA, the CDR3 is TGCGCCAGCAGCCCCGGGGAGGGGGCTAGGAGCTACACCTTC.

This clonotype has just a few counts. This sequence joins TRBV12-3 or TRBV12-4 and TRBJ2-5, with D possibly TRBD2 on 5 matching bases. With 5 bases removed from V and 2 bases from J, the gap between germline ends came to 12 bases. CDR3 length equals 14 residues. The CDR3 here is CASSLRTVQETQYF. DNA for the CDR3: TGTGCCAGCAGTCTACGGACTGTTCAAGAGACCCAGTACTTC.

In its sample, this clonotype was seen many times. The CDR3 DNA is TGTGCCACCGAGGGGGGGCTCCAAGAGACCCAGTACTTC. Translation: CATEGGLQETQYF. The chain links TRBV24-1 to TRBJ2-5, with D tentatively TRBD2 (7 bases). Trimming took 9 bases from V and 1 from J, leaving 11 bases between them. The CDR3 runs 13 residues. CDR1 is KGHDR and CDR2 is SFDVKD in the germline V gene.

This clonotype was detected many times. The gene calls are TRBV29-1 and TRBJ2-7; 7 nucleotides agree with TRBD2. CDR1 is SQVTM and CDR2 is ANQGSEA in the germline V gene. The V segment lost 0 bases and the J segment 1 base; nucleotides outside the gene matches: 6. The CDR3 is made up of 15 amino acids. CDR3 sequence (DNA): TGCAGCGTTGAAGATCCCACGGGAGGTTCCTACGAGCAGTACTTC. As protein: CSVEDPTGGSYEQYF.

There are many counts of this clonotype. This rearrangement joins TRBV5-6 to TRBJ2-1, with unresolved D. The germline V gene encodes CDR1 SGHDT and CDR2 YYEEEE. The CDR3 length is 15 residues. V shed 0 bases and J shed 8 bases, with 15 bases lying between them. CDR3 amino acids: CASSLVPSSQDEQFF. CDR3 nucleotide sequence: TGTGCCAGCAGCTTGGTCCCTTCTTCTCAGGATGAGCAGTTCTTC.

The chain links TRBV11-2 to TRBJ2-2, with unresolved D. Germline CDR1 is SGHAT and CDR2 is FQNNGV. Trimming shortened V by 1 base and J by 7 bases, and 10 bases separated the two germline ends. This CDR3 spans 14 amino acids. The CDR3 here is CASSLARTVGELFF. The CDR3 coding sequence is TGTGCCAGCAGCTTAGCAAGAACCGTCGGGGAGCTGTTTTTT.

The chain uses TRBV29-1 and TRBJ2-1, with D possibly matching TRBD2 (5 bases). Trimming left V 7 bases short and J 3 bases short, with 13 bases between. The length of the CDR3 is 13 residues. Germline V gene data show CDR1 as SQVTM and CDR2 as ANQGSEA. The chain's CDR3 is CSGASLGYNEQFF. The CDR3 DNA follows: TGCAGCGGTGCTAGCTTGGGCTACAATGAGCAGTTCTTC.

The chain joins TRBV5-1 to TRBJ1-3, with TRBD1 identical over 10 bases. The J segment lost 3 bases and the V segment lost 1 base, leaving 7 bases of the junction unmatched. From germline, CDR1 is SGHRS and CDR2 YFSETQ. This CDR3 contains 17 residues. The CDR3, as DNA: TGCGCCAGCAGCTTGTCGGCCGGACAGGGGGTTGGAAACACCATATATTTT. As protein: CASSLSAGQGVGNTIYF.

There are many counts of this clonotype. The V gene is TRBV20-1, the J gene TRBJ1-1, with D uncertain. CDR3 length: 12 residues. V was pared by 3 bases and J by 5 bases, with 10 bases between. The germline V gene encodes CDR1 DFQATT and CDR2 SNEGSKA (reference sequence). DNA of the CDR3: TGCAGTGCTAGGGCTGAGAGGACTGAAGCTTTCTTT. The encoded protein is CSARAERTEAFF.

The chain joins TRBV5-6 to TRBJ1-2; 7 bases agree with TRBD1. V trimming: 3 bases; J trimming: 4 bases; junction bases outside the gene matches: 12. Germline assignment: CDR1 SGHDT and CDR2 YYEEEE. CDR3 length equals 16 residues. CDR3 region: CASSWLEGALIYGYTF. CDR3 sequence (DNA): TGTGCCAGCAGCTGGTTGGAGGGGGCGCTGATCTATGGCTACACCTTC.

This clonotype was seen repeatedly, ten times or more. The rearrangement links TRBV28 to TRBJ1-4; possible D gene TRBD1, 6 bases. CDR1 and CDR2 (germline): MDHEN, SYDVKM. Trimming pared 3 bases from V and 10 bases from J, leaving 18 bases between. The CDR3 is 15 amino acids. Here the CDR3 DNA reads TGTGCCAGCAGTTTTGCTCAGGGAGGGGGGGGAAAACTGTTTTTT. It yields the protein CASSFAQGGGGKLFF.

The chain carries TRBV20-1 and TRBJ2-7; D gene uncertain. This CDR3 has 13 amino acids. V was pared by 6 bases and J by 5 bases, with 17 bases between. CDR1 is DFQATT, CDR2 SNEGSKA, per germline (reference sequence). The CDR3 sequence is CSAMKPGSNEQYF. CDR3 DNA sequence: TGCAGTGCCATGAAACCGGGCTCGAACGAGCAGTACTTC.